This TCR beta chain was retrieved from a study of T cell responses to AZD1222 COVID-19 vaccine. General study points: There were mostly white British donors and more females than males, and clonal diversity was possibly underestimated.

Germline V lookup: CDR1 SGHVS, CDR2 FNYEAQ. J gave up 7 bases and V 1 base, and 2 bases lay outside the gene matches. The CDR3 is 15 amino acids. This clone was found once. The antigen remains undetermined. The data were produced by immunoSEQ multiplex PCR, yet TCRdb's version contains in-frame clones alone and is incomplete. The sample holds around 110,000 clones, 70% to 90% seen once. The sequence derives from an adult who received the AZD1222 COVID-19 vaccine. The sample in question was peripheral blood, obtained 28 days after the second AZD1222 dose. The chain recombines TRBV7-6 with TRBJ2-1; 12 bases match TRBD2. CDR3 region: CASSLGGLAGNEQFF. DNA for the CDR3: TGTGCCAGCAGCTTAGGGGGACTAGCGGGTAATGAGCAGTTCTTC.